The sample holds a few counts of the clone carrying this T cell receptor (beta chain). Its antigen remains unknown. The PCR contained 60 Vbeta and 13 Jbeta primers. Using immunoSEQ multiplex PCR, the repertoire was profiled, and TCRdb retains in-frame clones only, with some absent. The sample lists more than 95,000 clones, 83% occurring once. These data belong to a study of cytomegalovirus exposure and HLA in healthy donors. Study-level points and caveats: In a later analysis, several top co-occurrence clusters appeared linked to parvovirus B19, influenza, CMV and Epstein-Barr virus. About 87% or about 30% of the time was how often most TCR beta V segments were productive, according to an earlier analysis.

CDR1 is SGHRS, CDR2 YFSETQ, per germline. CDR3 length: 16 residues. J was trimmed by 2 bases and V by 1 base; bases with no gene match: 6. Sequencing was done on a sample of PBMCs. This clonotype was sampled from a man between 18 and 29 years old in good health and CMV-seronegative. This chain links TRBV5-1 with TRBJ2-1; 7 bases line up with TRBD1. The CDR3 sequence: CASSLSGQAAYNEQFF. CDR3 DNA sequence: TGCGCCAGCAGCTTGTCCGGACAGGCCGCCTACAATGAGCAGTTCTTC.